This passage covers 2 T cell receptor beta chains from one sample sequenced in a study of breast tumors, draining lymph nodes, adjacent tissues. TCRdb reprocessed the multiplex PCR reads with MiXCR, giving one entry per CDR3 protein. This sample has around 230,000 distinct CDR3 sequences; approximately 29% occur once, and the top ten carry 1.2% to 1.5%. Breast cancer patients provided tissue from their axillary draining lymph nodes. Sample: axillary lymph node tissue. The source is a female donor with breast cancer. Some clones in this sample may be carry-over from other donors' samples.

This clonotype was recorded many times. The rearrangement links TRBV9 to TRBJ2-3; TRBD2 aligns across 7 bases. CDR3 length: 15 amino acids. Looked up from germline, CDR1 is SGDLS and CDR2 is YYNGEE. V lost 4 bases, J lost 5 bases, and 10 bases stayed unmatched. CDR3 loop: CASSPWGGDGDTQYF. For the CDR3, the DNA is TGTGCCAGCAGCCCATGGGGGGGAGATGGAGATACGCAGTATTTT.

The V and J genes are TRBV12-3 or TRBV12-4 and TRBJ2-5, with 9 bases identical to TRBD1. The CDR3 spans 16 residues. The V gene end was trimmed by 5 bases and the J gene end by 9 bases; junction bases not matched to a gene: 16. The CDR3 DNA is TGTGCCAGCAGTGGGGACAGGGCGGTGATAAATCAGCCCCAGTACTTC. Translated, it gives CASSGDRAVINQPQYF.